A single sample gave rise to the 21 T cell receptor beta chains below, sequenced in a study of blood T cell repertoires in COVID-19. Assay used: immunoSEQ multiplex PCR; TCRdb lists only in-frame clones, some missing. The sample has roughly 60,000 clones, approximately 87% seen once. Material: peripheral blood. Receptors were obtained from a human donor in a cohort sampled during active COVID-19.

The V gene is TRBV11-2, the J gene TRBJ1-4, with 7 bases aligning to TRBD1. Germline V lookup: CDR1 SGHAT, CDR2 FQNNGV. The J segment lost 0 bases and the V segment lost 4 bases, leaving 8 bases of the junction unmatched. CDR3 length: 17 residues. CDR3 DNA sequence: TGTGCCAGCAGCTCTCGGACAGGCCCGCCAACTAATGAAAAACTGTTTTTT. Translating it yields CASSSRTGPPTNEKLFF.

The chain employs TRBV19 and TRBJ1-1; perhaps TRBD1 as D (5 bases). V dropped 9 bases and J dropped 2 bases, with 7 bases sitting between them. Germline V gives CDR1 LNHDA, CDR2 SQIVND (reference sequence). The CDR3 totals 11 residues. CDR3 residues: CASGQNTEAFF. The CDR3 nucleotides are TGTGCCAGCGGACAAAACACTGAAGCTTTCTTT.

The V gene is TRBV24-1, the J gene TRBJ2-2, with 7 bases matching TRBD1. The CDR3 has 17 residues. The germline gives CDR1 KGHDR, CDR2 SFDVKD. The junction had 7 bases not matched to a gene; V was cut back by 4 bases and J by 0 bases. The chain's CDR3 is CATSDLGTASNTGELFF. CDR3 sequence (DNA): TGTGCCACCAGTGACCTGGGGACAGCCTCGAACACCGGGGAGCTGTTTTTT.

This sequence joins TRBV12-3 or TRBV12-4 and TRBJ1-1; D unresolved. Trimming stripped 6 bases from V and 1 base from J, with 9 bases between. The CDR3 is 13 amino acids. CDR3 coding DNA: TGTGCCAGCAGACGACACACGAACACTGAAGCTTTCTTT. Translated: CASRRHTNTEAFF.

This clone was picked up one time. This CDR3 reads CASTEEQIHSGNTIYF. The CDR3 DNA reads TGTGCCAGCACCGAGGAGCAGATACACTCTGGAAACACCATATATTTT. The chain couples TRBV2 to TRBJ1-3; the D is unclear. Between the trimmed V and J ends, which lost 7 bases and 0 bases, there was a span of 16 bases. Germline V gives CDR1 SNHLY, CDR2 FYNNEI. The CDR3 is 16 residues long.

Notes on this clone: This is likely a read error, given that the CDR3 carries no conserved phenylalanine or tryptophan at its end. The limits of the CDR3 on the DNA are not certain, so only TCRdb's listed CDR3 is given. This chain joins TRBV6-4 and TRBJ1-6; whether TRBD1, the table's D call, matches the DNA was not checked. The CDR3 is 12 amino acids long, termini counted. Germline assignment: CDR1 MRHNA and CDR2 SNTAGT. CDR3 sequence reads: CASTPTGGQGKG.

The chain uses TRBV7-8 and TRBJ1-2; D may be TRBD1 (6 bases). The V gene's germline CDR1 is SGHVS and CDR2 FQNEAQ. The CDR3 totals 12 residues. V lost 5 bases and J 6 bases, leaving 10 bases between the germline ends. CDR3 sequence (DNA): TGTGCCAGCAGCCCCGGACAGCATGGCTACACCTTC. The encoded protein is CASSPGQHGYTF.

The CDR3 DNA follows: TGTGCCAGCTCAGGATCCTATAGCAATCAGCCCCAGCATTTT. It codes for CASSGSYSNQPQHF. The chain joins TRBV28 to TRBJ1-5; D is unclear. The V and J ends lost 8 bases and 0 bases respectively, with 11 bases between them. The CDR3 loop spans 14 amino acids. Germline loops: CDR1 MDHEN, CDR2 SYDVKM. The complete variable domain, with remaining parts taken from reference TRBV28 and TRBJ1-5, reads DVKVTQSSRYLVKRTGEKVFLECVQDMDHENMFWYRQDPGLGLRLIYFSYDVKMKEKGDIPEGYSVSREKKERFSLILESASTNQTSMYLCASSGSYSNQPQHFGDGTRLSIL.

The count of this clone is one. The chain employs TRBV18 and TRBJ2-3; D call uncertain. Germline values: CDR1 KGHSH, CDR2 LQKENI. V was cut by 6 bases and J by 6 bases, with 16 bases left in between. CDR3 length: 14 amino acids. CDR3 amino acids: CASSLVTSRDTQYF. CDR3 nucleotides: TGTGCCAGCTCCCTGGTTACCAGTCGCGATACGCAGTATTTT.

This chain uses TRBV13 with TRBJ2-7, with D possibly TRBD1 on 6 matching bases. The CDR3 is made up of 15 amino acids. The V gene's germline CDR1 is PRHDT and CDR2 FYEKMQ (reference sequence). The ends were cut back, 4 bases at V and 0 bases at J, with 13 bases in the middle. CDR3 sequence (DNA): TGTGCCAGCAGCTATACAGGGATGAACTCCTACGAGCAGTACTTC. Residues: CASSYTGMNSYEQYF.

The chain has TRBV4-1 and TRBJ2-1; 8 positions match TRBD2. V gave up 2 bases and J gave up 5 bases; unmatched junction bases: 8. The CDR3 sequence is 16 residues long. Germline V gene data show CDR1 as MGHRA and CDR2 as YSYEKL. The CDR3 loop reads CASSQKTGGADNEQFF. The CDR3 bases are TGCGCCAGCAGCCAAAAGACGGGGGGGGCAGACAATGAGCAGTTCTTC.

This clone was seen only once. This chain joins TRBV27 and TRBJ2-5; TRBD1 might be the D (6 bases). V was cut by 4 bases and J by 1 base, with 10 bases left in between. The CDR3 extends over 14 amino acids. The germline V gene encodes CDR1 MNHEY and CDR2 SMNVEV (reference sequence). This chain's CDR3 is CASSSGHRQETQYF. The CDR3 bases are TGTGCCAGCAGTTCGGGACACCGCCAAGAGACCCAGTACTTC.

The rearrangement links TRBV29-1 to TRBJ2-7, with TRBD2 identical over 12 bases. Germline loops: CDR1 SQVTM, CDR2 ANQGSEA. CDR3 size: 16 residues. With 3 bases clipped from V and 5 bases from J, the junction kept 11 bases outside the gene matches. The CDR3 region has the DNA TGCAGCGTTGAGGGTCTAGCGGGAGGGCCTAGGAACGAGCAGTACTTC. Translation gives CSVEGLAGGPRNEQYF.

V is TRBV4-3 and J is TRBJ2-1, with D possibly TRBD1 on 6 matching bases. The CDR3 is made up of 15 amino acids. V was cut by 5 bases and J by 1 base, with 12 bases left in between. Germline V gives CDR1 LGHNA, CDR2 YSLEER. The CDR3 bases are TGCGCCAGCAGCGAACAGGGTATATCCTACAATGAGCAGTTCTTC. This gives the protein CASSEQGISYNEQFF.

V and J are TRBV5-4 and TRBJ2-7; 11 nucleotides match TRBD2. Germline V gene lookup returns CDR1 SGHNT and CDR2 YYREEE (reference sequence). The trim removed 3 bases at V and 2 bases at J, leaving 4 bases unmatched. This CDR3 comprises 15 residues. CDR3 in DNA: TGTGCCAGCAGCTCCCGACTAGCGGGACCCTACGAGCAGTACTTC. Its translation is CASSSRLAGPYEQYF. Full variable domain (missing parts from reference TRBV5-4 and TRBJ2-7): ETGVTQSPTHLIKTRGQQVTLRCSSQSGHNTVSWYQQALGQGPQFIFQYYREEENGRGNFPPRFSGLQFPNYSSELNVNALELDDSALYLCASSSRLAGPYEQYFGPGTRLTVT.

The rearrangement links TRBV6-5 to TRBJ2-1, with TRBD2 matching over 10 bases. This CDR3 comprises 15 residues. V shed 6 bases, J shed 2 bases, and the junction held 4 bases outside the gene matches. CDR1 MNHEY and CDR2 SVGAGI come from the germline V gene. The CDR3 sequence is CASSRLAGTYNEQFF. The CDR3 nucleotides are TGTGCCAGCAGCCGACTAGCGGGTACCTACAATGAGCAGTTCTTC.

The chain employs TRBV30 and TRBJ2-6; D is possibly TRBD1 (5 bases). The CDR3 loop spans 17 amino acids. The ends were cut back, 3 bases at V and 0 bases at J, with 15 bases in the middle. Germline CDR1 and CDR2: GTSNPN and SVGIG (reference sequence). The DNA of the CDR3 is TGTGCCTGGAGAACACAGGTTTGGGACTCTGGGGCCAACGTCCTGACTTTC. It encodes CAWRTQVWDSGANVLTF.

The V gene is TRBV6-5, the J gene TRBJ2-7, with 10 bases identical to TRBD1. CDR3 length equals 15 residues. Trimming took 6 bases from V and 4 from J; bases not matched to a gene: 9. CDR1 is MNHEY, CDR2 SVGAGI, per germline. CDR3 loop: CASRSSTGGWYEQYF. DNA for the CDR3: TGTGCCAGCAGATCATCGACAGGGGGCTGGTACGAGCAGTACTTC.

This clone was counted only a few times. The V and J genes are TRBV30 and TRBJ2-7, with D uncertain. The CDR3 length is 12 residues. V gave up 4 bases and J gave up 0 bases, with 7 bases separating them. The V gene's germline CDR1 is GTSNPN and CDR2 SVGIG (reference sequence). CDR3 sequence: CAWTYFSYEQYF. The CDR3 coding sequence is TGTGCCTGGACCTATTTCTCCTACGAGCAGTACTTC.

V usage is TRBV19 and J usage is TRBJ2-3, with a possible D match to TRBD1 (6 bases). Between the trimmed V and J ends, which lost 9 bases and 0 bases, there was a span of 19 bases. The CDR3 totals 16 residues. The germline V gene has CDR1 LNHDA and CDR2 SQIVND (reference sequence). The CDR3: CASAFGTMSSTDTQYF. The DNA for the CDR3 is TGTGCCAGCGCCTTCGGGACAATGTCTAGCACAGATACGCAGTATTTT.

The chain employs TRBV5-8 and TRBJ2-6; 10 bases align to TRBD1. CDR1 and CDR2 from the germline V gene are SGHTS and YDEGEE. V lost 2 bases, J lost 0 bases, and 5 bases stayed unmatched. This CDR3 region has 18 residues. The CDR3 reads CASSFRQGALSGANVLTF. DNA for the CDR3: TGTGCCAGCAGCTTCAGACAGGGGGCCCTCTCTGGGGCCAACGTCCTGACTTTC.